The next 4 T cell receptor beta chains were all read from a single sample in a study of yellow fever vaccine responses in identical twins. TCRdb processed the RT-PCR reads anew with MiXCR; each CDR3 protein has one entry. The table shows approximately 9,700 distinct CDR3 sequences, with 83% occurring only once. This specimen consisted of T cells from blood (PBMCs), unsorted or a sorted subset (not recorded which), obtained before or after yellow fever vaccination (not recorded which). These receptors were collected from a woman aged 18-29 years who received the yellow fever vaccine.

The V call is TRBV10-1, the J call TRBJ2-5, with D tentatively TRBD2 (6 bases). V was shortened by 2 bases and J by 5 bases, with 18 bases between the two germline ends. Germline loops: CDR1 WNHNN, CDR2 SYGVQD (reference sequence). This CDR3 comprises 16 residues. CDR3 protein: CASSEGRGTDGETQYF. CDR3 coding DNA: TGCGCCAGCAGTGAGGGCCGCGGGACTGATGGGGAGACCCAGTACTTC.

This sequence joins TRBV20-1 and TRBJ2-1; TRBD1 aligns across 10 bases. This CDR3 has 15 residues. Germline lookup yields CDR1 DFQATT and CDR2 SNEGSKA (reference sequence). V shed 0 bases, J shed 6 bases, and the junction held 5 bases outside the gene matches. The CDR3 region has the DNA TGCAGTGCTAGAGAGGGACAGGGGTTTCGCAATGAGCAGTTCTTC. Translated: CSAREGQGFRNEQFF.

The genes are TRBV20-1 and TRBJ1-2; 8 nucleotides match TRBD1. CDR3 length: 14 residues. CDR1 DFQATT and CDR2 SNEGSKA come from the germline V gene (reference sequence). V shed 0 bases and J 4 bases; nucleotides not matched to a gene: 4. Written as DNA, the CDR3 is TGCAGTGCTAGAGACAGGGGGCAAGGCTATGGCTACACCTTC. Protein: CSARDRGQGYGYTF.

The chain employs TRBV29-1 and TRBJ2-3; TRBD1 matches 10 bases. There are 15 residues in the CDR3. Germline V gene lookup returns CDR1 SQVTM and CDR2 ANQGSEA. With 1 base clipped from V and 3 bases from J, the junction kept 4 bases outside the gene matches. The CDR3 region is CSVEGQGAGTDTQYF. CDR3 coding DNA: TGCAGCGTTGAAGGACAGGGGGCTGGTACAGATACGCAGTATTTT.